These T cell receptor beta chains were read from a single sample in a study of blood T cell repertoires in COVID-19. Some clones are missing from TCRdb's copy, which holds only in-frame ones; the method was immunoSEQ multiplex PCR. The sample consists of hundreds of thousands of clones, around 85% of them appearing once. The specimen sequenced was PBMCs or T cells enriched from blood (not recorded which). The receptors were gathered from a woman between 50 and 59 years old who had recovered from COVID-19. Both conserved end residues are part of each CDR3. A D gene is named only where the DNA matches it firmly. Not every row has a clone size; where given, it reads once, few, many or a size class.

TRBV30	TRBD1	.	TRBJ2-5	TGTGCCTGGAGTGATTACAGGGGACCTGAGACCCAGTACTTC	CAWSDYRGPETQYF
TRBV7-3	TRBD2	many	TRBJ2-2	TGTGCCAGCAGCTTGGGACTAGCGGGGGTATCCGGGGAGCTGTTTTTT	CASSLGLAGVSGELFF
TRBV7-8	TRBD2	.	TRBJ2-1	TGTGCCAGCAGCCCGACTAGCGGACCCCTGAGCAATGAGCAGTTCTTC	CASSPTSGPLSNEQFF
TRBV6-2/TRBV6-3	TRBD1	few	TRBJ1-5	TGTGCCAGCAGTCCCGGGACAGGGACAAGCAATCAGCCCCAGCATTTT	CASSPGTGTSNQPQHF
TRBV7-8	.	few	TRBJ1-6	TGTGCCAGCAGCTTAGAGAGGAGCAATTCACCCCTCCACTTT	CASSLERSNSPLHF
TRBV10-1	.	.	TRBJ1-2	TGCGCCAGCAGTGAAAGCATTAACTATGGCTACACCTTC	CASSESINYGYTF
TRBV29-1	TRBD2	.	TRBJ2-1	TGCAGCGTGGAACTAGCGGGGGGGCCCAATGAGCAGTTCTTC	CSVELAGGPNEQFF
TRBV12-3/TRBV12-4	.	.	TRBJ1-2	TGTGCCAGCAGTTTACTTGACTATGGCTACACCTTC	CASSLLDYGYTF
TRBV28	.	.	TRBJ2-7	TGTGCCAGCAGTTTCTATTTAGGGACTCTCACCTACGAGCAGTACTTC	CASSFYLGTLTYEQYF
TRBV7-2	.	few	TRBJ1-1	TGTGCCAGCAAACTAGTAATGAACACTGAAGCTTTCTTT	CASKLVMNTEAFF
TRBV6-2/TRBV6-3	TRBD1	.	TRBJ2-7	TGTGCCAGCAGTTACGCGAGAGGTATTCCGATTGACAGGGTCTCCTACGAGCAGTACTTC	CASSYARGIPIDRVSYEQYF
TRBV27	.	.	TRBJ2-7	TGTGCCAGCAGTCCCAGACAGCCCTACGAGCAGTACTTC	CASSPRQPYEQYF
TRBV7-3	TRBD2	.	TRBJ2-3	TGTGCCAGCAGCCCCGAGCGGGGGCCCACAGATACGCAGTATTTT	CASSPERGPTDTQYF
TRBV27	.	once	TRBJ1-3	TGTGCCAGCAGTTTGAGTTTTTCTGGAAACACCATATATTTT	CASSLSFSGNTIYF
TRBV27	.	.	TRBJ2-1	TGTGCCAGCAGTTTAATCCGCTACAATGAGCAGTTCTTC	CASSLIRYNEQFF
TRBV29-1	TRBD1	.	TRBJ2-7	TGCAGCGTTGAACCGGGACAGGGACGCGAGCAGTACTTC	CSVEPGQGREQYF
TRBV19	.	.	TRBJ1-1	TGTGCCAGTAGTAGAGGTCAGCTGAACACTGAAGCTTTCTTT	CASSRGQLNTEAFF
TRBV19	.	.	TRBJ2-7	TGTGCCAGTAGACCCCTGGCCTCTTCCTACGAGCAGTACTTC	CASRPLASSYEQYF
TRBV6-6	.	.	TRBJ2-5	TGTGCCAGCACCCCCCGGGGTGATGGGAAGGAGACCCAGTACTTC	CASTPRGDGKETQYF
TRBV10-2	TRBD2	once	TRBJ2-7	TGCGCCACCCTACTTGAGACTAGCGGGACTTACGAGCAGTACTTC	CATLLETSGTYEQYF
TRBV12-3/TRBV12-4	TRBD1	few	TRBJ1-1	TGTGCCAGCAGCCCCCGACAGGGCACTGAAGCTTTCTTT	CASSPRQGTEAFF
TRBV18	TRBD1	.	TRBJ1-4	TGTGCCAGCTCACCGGGACAGACAACTAATGAAAAACTGTTTTTT	CASSPGQTTNEKLFF
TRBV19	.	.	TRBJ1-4	TGTGCCAGTCGCTCCATGTATGAGGCTAATGAAAAACTGTTTTTT	CASRSMYEANEKLFF
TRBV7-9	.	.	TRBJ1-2	TGTGCCAGCAGCGAGACAGATCTGGAAGGCTACACCTTC	CASSETDLEGYTF
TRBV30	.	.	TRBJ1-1	TGTGCCTGGAGTGTAAATGTGGTAGTCACTGAAGCTTTCTTT	CAWSVNVVVTEAFF
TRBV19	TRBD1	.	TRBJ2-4	TGTGCCAGTAGGCCGGGACAGGGGTTGACCAAAAACATTCAGTACTTC	CASRPGQGLTKNIQYF
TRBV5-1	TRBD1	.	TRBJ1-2	TGCGCCAGCAGCTCGCTCGACAGGGGTGGTGGCTACACCTTC	CASSSLDRGGGYTF
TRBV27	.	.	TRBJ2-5	TGTGCCACTGGACAGAATCATCAAGAGACCCAGTACTTC	CATGQNHQETQYF
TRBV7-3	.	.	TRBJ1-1	TGTGCCAGCAGCCCCCGGGGGGAGACTGAAGCTTTCTTT	CASSPRGETEAFF
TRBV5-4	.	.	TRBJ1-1	TGTGCCAGCAGCCCCCTTCCCGGGGACACTGAAGCTTTCTTT	CASSPLPGDTEAFF
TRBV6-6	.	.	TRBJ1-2	TGTGCCAGCAGAAACACGGGTTGGAGGTTC	CASRNTGWRF
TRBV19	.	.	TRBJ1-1	TGTGCCAGTTCCGAACCGGTTTCCGCTGAAGCTTTCTTT	CASSEPVSAEAFF
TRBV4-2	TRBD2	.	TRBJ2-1	TGTGCCAGCAGCCAAGTTGGGTCTAGCGGGAGGTCGGTATTCTTC	CASSQVGSSGRSVFF
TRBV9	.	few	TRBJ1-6	TGTGCCAGCAGCGTAGAGAACGGGGGTAATTCACCCCTCCACTTT	CASSVENGGNSPLHF
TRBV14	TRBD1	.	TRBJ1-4	TGTGCCAGCAGGGGTGGACAGGCGGCAACTAATGAAAAACTGTTTTTT	CASRGGQAATNEKLFF
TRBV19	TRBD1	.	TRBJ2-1	TGTGCCAGTAGTATTGGAAACAGGGGGCCTTACAATGAGCAGTTCTTC	CASSIGNRGPYNEQFF
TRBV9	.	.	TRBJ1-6	TGTGCCAGCAGCCCAACGACAGGAGAAAATTCACCCCTCCACTTT	CASSPTTGENSPLHF
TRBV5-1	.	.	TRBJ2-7	TGCGCCAGCAGCTATCGACAGGCCGACTACGAGCAGTACTTC	CASSYRQADYEQYF
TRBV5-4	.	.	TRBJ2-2	TGTGCCAGCAGCTTGTATAGGGGCGCAAACACCGGGGAGCTGTTTTTT	CASSLYRGANTGELFF
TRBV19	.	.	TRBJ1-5	TGTGCCAGTAGTATCCCAGGGGTACATCAGCCCCAGCATTTT	CASSIPGVHQPQHF
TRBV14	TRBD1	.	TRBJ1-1	TGTGCCAGCAGGGGCCCGGGACAGAAATACACTGAAGCTTTCTTT	CASRGPGQKYTEAFF
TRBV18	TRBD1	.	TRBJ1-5	TGTGCCAGCTCACACTCCGGGACAGGGGTCTATAGCAATCAGCCCCAGCATTTT	CASSHSGTGVYSNQPQHF
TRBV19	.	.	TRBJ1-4	TGTGCCAGTAGTGTCCAGGGGCCGGGTGAAAAACTGTTTTTT	CASSVQGPGEKLFF
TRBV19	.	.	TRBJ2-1	TGTGCCAGTACCGCATCGACTTCCTACAATGAGCAGTTCTTC	CASTASTSYNEQFF
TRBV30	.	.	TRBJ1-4	TGTGCCTGGAGTGAACAGTCCGGTGAAAAACTGTTTTTT	CAWSEQSGEKLFF
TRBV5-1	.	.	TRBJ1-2	TGCGCCAGCAGCTTGGCAGGGAATTCCGGCTACACCTTC	CASSLAGNSGYTF
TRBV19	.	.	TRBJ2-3	TGTGCCAGTAGCGGGAGAATCCTAGATACGCAGTATTTT	CASSGRILDTQYF
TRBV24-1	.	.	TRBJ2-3	TGTGCCACCAGTGATCCAGCGGGCCCACGGAATACGCAGTATTTT	CATSDPAGPRNTQYF
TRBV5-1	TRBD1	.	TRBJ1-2	TGCGCCAGCAGCCCGAGAGGGGGCAGCTATGGCTACACCTTC	CASSPRGGSYGYTF
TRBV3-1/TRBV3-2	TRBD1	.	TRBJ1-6	TGTGCCAGCAGCCAAAGGGCCGGACAGGGGCTGAATTCACCCCTCCACTTT	CASSQRAGQGLNSPLHF
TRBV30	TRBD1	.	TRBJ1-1	TGTGCCTGGAGTATTCGGACAGGCCTTGGTGAAGCTTTCTTT	CAWSIRTGLGEAFF
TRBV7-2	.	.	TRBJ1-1	TGTGCCAGCAGCACAACAGGGTGGCGGACTGAAGCTTTCTTT	CASSTTGWRTEAFF
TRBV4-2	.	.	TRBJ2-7	TGTGCCAGCAGCCAAGATTGGGGCAGGGGCTACGAGCAGTACTTC	CASSQDWGRGYEQYF
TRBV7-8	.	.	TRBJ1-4	TGTGCCAGCAGCTTAGTTCCCCCCGCGACAGACCGTCATGAAAAACTGTTTTTT	CASSLVPPATDRHEKLFF
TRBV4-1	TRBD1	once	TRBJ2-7	TGCGCCAGCAGCCAGGCTCTACAGGGGCTCTCCTCCTACGAGCAGTACTTC	CASSQALQGLSSYEQYF
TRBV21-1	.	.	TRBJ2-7	TGTGCCAGCAGCCCCCCCACGGGTCCAGAAGAGCAGTACTTC	CASSPPTGPEEQYF